This T cell receptor beta chain was identified during a study of tumor and adjacent non-tumor tissue in lung cancer. Findings of the study overall: Tumor tissue had significantly higher TCR diversity than normal lung.

This clonotype was counted once. Its matching antigen is unknown. This could be a read error, since a much larger clone is one nucleotide away. The template was RNA from unsorted bulk tissue. A modified ARM-PCR protocol with three rounds of nested PCR amplified TCRbeta. Via MiXCR, TCRdb re-called the multiplex PCR reads, giving one row per CDR3 protein. Of 100,000 to 120,000 distinct CDR3 sequences listed, approximately 80% are singletons. CDR1 and CDR2 (germline): DFQATT, SNEGSKA (reference sequence). The length of the CDR3 is 15 residues. The origin of this receptor is a man in his 70s with non-small cell lung cancer. The rearrangement uses TRBV20-1 and TRBJ2-1; D possibly uses TRBD1 or TRBD2 (5 bases each). The sample consisted of lung tumor tissue. CDR3 bases: TGCATTGCTAGACCAGGGACGGCCTATAACAATGAGCAGTTCTTC. Residues: CIARPGTAYNNEQFF.